The rows below give T cell receptor beta chains drawn from one sample of a study of prognosis after radiotherapy for stage I lung cancer. TCRdb re-derived calls from the multiplex PCR reads in MiXCR, one entry per CDR3 protein. The data contain approximately 23,000 distinct CDR3 sequences, approximately 40% of them singletons. The source was PBMCs, collected before or after stereotactic body radiation therapy (not recorded which). Receptor source: a donor aged 50 or older with non-small cell lung cancer. Each CDR3 is given with its conserved first and last residue. The D gene is left open where the match is weak. Part of the rows lack a size; the others show once, few, many or a class for expanded clones.

V gene	D gene	J gene	clone size	CDR3 protein	CDR3 DNA
TRBV30	.	TRBJ2-1	.	CALSPPPGSYNEQFF	TGTGCCTTGAGCCCCCCACCAGGCTCCTACAATGAGCAGTTCTTC
TRBV9	TRBD2	TRBJ2-1	many	CASSSELREDEQFF	TGTGCCAGCAGTTCGGAATTGCGGGAGGATGAGCAGTTCTTC
TRBV4-2	.	TRBJ2-3	many	CASSQYSRLTDTQYF	TGTGCCAGCAGCCAGTATTCGCGCCTCACAGATACGCAGTATTTT
TRBV5-1	.	TRBJ2-3	.	CASSLVAVRPLTDTQYF	TGCGCCAGCAGCTTGGTGGCGGTTCGACCACTCACAGATACGCAGTATTTT
TRBV28	.	TRBJ1-5	.	CASSRGVGNQPQHF	TGTGCCAGCAGTAGGGGGGTTGGCAATCAGCCCCAGCATTTT
TRBV5-1	.	TRBJ2-2	many	CASSPWVGTGELFF	TGCGCCAGCAGCCCGTGGGTAGGCACCGGGGAGCTGTTTTTT
TRBV6-1	TRBD1	TRBJ1-1	.	CASSSGGEAFF	TGTGCCAGCAGCTCAGGGGGAGAAGCTTTCTTT
TRBV6-9	.	TRBJ1-5	.	CASSDGSQPQHF	TGCGCCAGCAGTGACGGGAGTCAGCCCCAGCATTTT
TRBV5-5	.	TRBJ2-5	many	CASSSLGGAPEGQYF	TGTGCCAGCAGCAGCTTGGGTGGGGCCCCGGAGGGCCAGTACTTC
TRBV3-2	.	TRBJ1-2	many	CASIEKQGNYGYTF	TGTGCCAGCATCGAGAAACAGGGGAACTATGGCTACACCTTC
TRBV15	TRBD2	TRBJ2-2	.	CATSRDRELAGWTGELFF	TGTGCCACCAGCAGAGATCGAGAGCTAGCGGGATGGACTGGGGAGCTGTTTTTT
TRBV20-1	TRBD1	TRBJ2-7	.	CSAPRDREGEQYF	TGCAGTGCCCCTAGGGACAGGGAAGGTGAGCAGTACTTC
TRBV5-1	.	TRBJ1-4	many	CASRRNPMGAAEKLFF	TGCGCCAGCAGACGGAATCCGATGGGGGCGGCTGAAAAACTGTTTTTT
TRBV15	TRBD2	TRBJ2-1	many	CATSREAGEHNEQFF	TGTGCCACCAGCAGAGAAGCGGGAGAGCACAATGAGCAGTTCTTC
TRBV4-2	.	TRBJ2-1	many	CASSLPGSGGYNEQFF	TGTGCCAGCAGCCTGCCCGGGAGTGGGGGTTACAATGAGCAGTTCTTC
TRBV7-9	.	TRBJ1-2	many	CASSLLKGGGGYTF	TGTGCCAGCAGCTTATTAAAGGGTGGAGGCGGCTACACCTTC
TRBV29-1	TRBD2	TRBJ2-7	many	CSVVPAGTYEQYF	TGCAGCGTTGTTCCAGCGGGGACCTACGAGCAGTACTTC
TRBV25-1	.	TRBJ1-5	many	CASSDSGGSQPQHF	TGTGCCAGCAGTGATTCGGGGGGCAGCCAGCCCCAGCATTTT
TRBV20-1	.	TRBJ1-1	many	CSARVRYPEAFF	TGCAGTGCTAGAGTAAGGTATCCTGAAGCTTTCTTT
TRBV2	.	TRBJ2-1	.	CASIGDPYNEQSF	TGTGCCAGCATTGGGGACCCCTACAATGAGCAGTCCTTC
TRBV30	.	TRBJ2-7	.	CAWSYVWGDGQYF	TGTGCCTGGAGTTATGTTTGGGGGGACGGGCAGTACTTC
TRBV5-4	.	TRBJ1-1	many	CASSLPSDRNTEAFF	TGTGCCAGCAGCTTGCCCTCGGACAGGAACACTGAAGCTTTCTTT
TRBV24-1	TRBD1	TRBJ2-2	many	CATSDLRQDRGPGELFF	TGTGCCACCAGTGATTTGCGCCAGGACAGGGGGCCCGGGGAGCTGTTTTTT
TRBV6-5	.	TRBJ1-4	many	CASSYGRGEKLFF	TGTGCCAGCAGTTACGGCAGAGGGGAAAAACTGTTTTTT
TRBV12-3/TRBV12-4	TRBD1	TRBJ1-6	medium-sized	CASTKTGTGGNSPLHF	TGTGCCAGCACCAAGACCGGGACAGGGGGGAATTCACCCCTCCACTTT
TRBV2	TRBD2	TRBJ2-1	once	CSSRKLAGVSNEQFF	TGTTCCAGTAGAAAACTAGCGGGAGTTAGTAATGAGCAGTTCTTC
TRBV5-1	.	TRBJ1-2	.	CASSLAMPGNVYGYTF	TGCGCCAGCAGCTTGGCCATGCCAGGGAACGTCTATGGCTACACCTTC